The T cell receptor beta chain under discussion was sequenced for a study of blood T cell repertoires in COVID-19. CDR3 length: 12 residues. Germline CDR1 is SEHNR and CDR2 is FQNEAQ (reference sequence). V was trimmed by 1 base and J by 5 bases, leaving 5 bases between them. Here immunoSEQ multiplex PCR was the method, and the copy in TCRdb shows in-frame clones only, minus some. This sample has roughly 150,000 clones, with under 85% found just once. The TCR sequence derives from a woman between 18 and 29 years old who had been exposed to COVID-19. What was sequenced was PBMCs or T cells enriched from blood (not recorded which). The V and J genes are TRBV7-9 and TRBJ1-2; D gene uncertain. CDR3 DNA: TGTGCCAGCAGCTTAGTAACATATGGCTACACCTTC. Protein: CASSLVTYGYTF.